The 17 T cell receptor beta chains below all came from one sample that was sequenced in a study of human T cells and chemical hapten exposure (dated by TCRdb to the early 2020s). Library creation used RACE. Reads for this sample came from a NextSeq 500. TCRdb's own reprocessing of the public reads used fastp at Q25 and MiXCR and kept productive beta chains. Rows matching on CDR3 protein sequence are summarized as one entry with the most common DNA and genes. The sample table contains 100,000 to 150,000 distinct CDR3 sequences; only one count was recorded for approximately 15% of them. The top ten hold 0.8% to 1% of the sample. The label giving this sample's time point can be read as: patch test 1, 2 weeks after DPC sensitization. The treatment or condition label on this specimen signifies: therapeutic diphenylcyclopropenone sensitization with weekly scalp DPC. The input for sequencing was whole blood, taken in connection with sensitization to the hapten diphenylcyclopropenone (DPC). These receptors were taken from a man aged 18 to 30 with alopecia areata. Some clones in this sample may be carry-over from other donors' samples.

Regarding this clonotype: This sequence may be a read error, since a much larger clone differs from it by one base. The chain carries TRBV28 and TRBJ2-3, with D perhaps matching TRBD1 (6 bases). CDR3 length: 14 residues. Germline CDR1 and CDR2: MDHEN and SYDVKM. CDR3 protein: CVSSLRGSGDTQYF. CDR3 bases: TGTGTCAGCAGTTTAAGGGGGTCCGGCGATACGCAGTATTTT.

This clonotype was detected ten times or more. V usage is TRBV12-3 or TRBV12-4 and J usage is TRBJ1-5; 7 bases align to TRBD1. J was trimmed by 0 bases and V by 3 bases; bases with no gene match: 5. This CDR3 region has 16 residues. The CDR3 nucleotides read TGTGCCAGCAGTTTCCGGACAGGTTATAGCAATCAGCCCCAGCATTTT. Protein sequence: CASSFRTGYSNQPQHF.

A few counts support this clonotype. The chain uses TRBV5-6 and TRBJ2-5; D perhaps matches TRBD1 (6 bases). CDR1 and CDR2 from the germline V gene are SGHDT and YYEEEE. CDR3 length: 13 residues. Trimming took 6 bases from V and 1 from J, leaving 10 bases between them. This CDR3 reads CASTRTAQETQYF. The DNA of the CDR3 is TGTGCCAGCACCCGGACAGCCCAAGAGACCCAGTACTTC. Variable domain in full (rest from reference TRBV5-6 and TRBJ2-5): DAGVTQSPTHLIKTRGQQVTLRCSPKSGHDTVSWYQQALGQGPQFIFQYYEEEERQRGNFPDRFSGHQFPNYSSELNVNALLLGDSALYLCASTRTAQETQYFGPGTRLLVL.

V and J are TRBV29-1 and TRBJ1-2; possibly TRBD1 for D (5 bases). The CDR3 spans 11 residues. Germline CDR1 reads SQVTM; CDR2 reads ANQGSEA. Trimming took 6 bases from V and 2 from J, leaving 7 bases between them. This CDR3 reads CSVRGNYGYTF. DNA for the CDR3: TGCAGCGTGAGGGGCAACTATGGCTACACCTTC.

The chain couples TRBV9 to TRBJ1-2; 9 nucleotides match TRBD1. Germline V gene sequence: CDR1 SGDLS, CDR2 YYNGEE. This CDR3 is 16 amino acids long. Unmatched junction bases numbered 6, after V lost 3 bases and J lost 0 bases. This chain's CDR3 is CASSAWTGETNYGYTF. The CDR3 bases are TGTGCCAGCAGCGCCTGGACAGGGGAAACTAACTATGGCTACACCTTC.

The chain employs TRBV19 and TRBJ2-1; no clear D gene. CDR3 length equals 12 residues. Trimming removed 5 bases from V and 7 bases from J, with 9 bases in between. CDR1 is LNHDA and CDR2 is SQIVND in the germline V gene (reference sequence). The CDR3 loop is CASSSLWNEQFF. The CDR3 nucleotides are TGTGCCAGTAGTTCACTTTGGAATGAGCAGTTCTTC.

The chain couples TRBV11-2 to TRBJ1-2, with D possibly being TRBD1 (5 bases). Deletions cut 5 bases from V and 7 bases from J, with 14 bases between. This CDR3 region has 13 residues. CDR1 and CDR2 from the germline V gene are SGHAT and FQNNGV. CDR3 sequence (DNA): TGTGCCAGCAGCCCTGACAGCATTTCTGGCTACACCTTC. Protein sequence: CASSPDSISGYTF.

A remark on this clonotype: Germline and junction disagree at one end, which may indicate a read error. The chain combines TRBV7-9 with TRBJ1-1, with TRBD1 matching 8 bases. Per germline, CDR1 SEHNR and CDR2 FQNEAQ (reference sequence). The CDR3 extends over 13 amino acids. This CDR3 is CANSQGARTEAFF. CDR3 nucleotide sequence: TGTGCCAACAGCCAGGGGGCGCGAACTGAAGCTTTCTTT.

As regards this clonotype: One end of the junction varies from germline; a read error may be responsible. The genes are TRBV4-3 and TRBJ2-1; TRBD1 might be the D (5 bases). This CDR3 has 16 residues. CDR1 and CDR2 from the germline V gene are LGHNA and YSLEER. The CDR3 nucleotides are TGCGCCAGCAGCCCTAGACTGTGGGGCTCCTACAATGAGCAGATCTTC. Translation: CASSPRLWGSYNEQIF.

As DNA, the CDR3 is TGTGCCAGCAGCTTAGCGTTGGCAAACACTGAAGCTTTCTTT. Protein product: CASSLALANTEAFF. The chain joins TRBV7-9 to TRBJ1-1; no firm D call. The CDR3 spans 14 residues. CDR1 and CDR2 from the germline V gene are SEHNR and FQNEAQ (reference sequence). Trimming shortened V by 0 bases and J by 2 bases, and 7 bases separated the two germline ends.

The rearrangement uses TRBV11-2 and TRBJ2-7; 9 nucleotides align to TRBD2. V lost 5 bases and J lost 1; bases outside the gene matches: 6. This CDR3 comprises 15 residues. Germline V gene lookup returns CDR1 SGHAT and CDR2 FQNNGV. CDR3 DNA: TGTGCCAGCAGCCCGAATAGCGGGGGTTCCTACGAGCAGTACTTC. Protein product: CASSPNSGGSYEQYF. The whole variable domain, filled in from reference TRBV11-2 and TRBJ2-7, reads EAGVAQSPRYKIIEKRQSVAFWCNPISGHATLYWYQQILGQGPKLLIQFQNNGVVDDSQLPKDRFSAERLKGVDSTLKIQPAKLEDSAVYLCASSPNSGGSYEQYFGPGTRLTVT.

The chain links TRBV7-9 to TRBJ1-6, with D unclear. This CDR3 has 13 residues. Germline lookup yields CDR1 SEHNR and CDR2 FQNEAQ (reference sequence). The V end was cut by 1 base, the J end by 8 bases, with 6 bases between. The CDR3 nucleotides are TGTGCCAGCAGCTTAGGGTCCTATTCACCCCTCCACTTT. Residues: CASSLGSYSPLHF.

This clonotype was recorded at least ten times. The V call is TRBV27, the J call TRBJ2-7; D perhaps matches TRBD2 (5 bases). With 6 bases removed from V and 1 base from J, the gap between germline ends came to 13 bases. The V gene's germline CDR1 is MNHEY and CDR2 SMNVEV (reference sequence). This CDR3 is built from 14 residues. The CDR3 sequence: CASSLRRGSYEQYF. As DNA, the CDR3 is TGTGCCAGCAGCCTGCGTCGGGGATCCTACGAGCAGTACTTC.

This clonotype turned up a few times. The genes are TRBV10-3 and TRBJ2-2; no clear D gene. V dropped 10 bases and J dropped 8 bases, with 14 bases sitting between them. The CDR3 runs 12 residues. Looked up from germline, CDR1 is ENHRY and CDR2 is SYGVKD. CDR3 protein: CATVDLSGELFF. In DNA, the CDR3 is TGTGCCACAGTTGACCTGTCAGGGGAGCTGTTTTTT.

This clonotype was seen many times. V usage is TRBV18 and J usage is TRBJ2-7; weak D call: TRBD1 (8 bases). V lost 4 bases to trimming and J lost 5 bases, with 12 bases between them. The germline gives CDR1 KGHSH, CDR2 LQKENI. The CDR3 runs to 13 residues. The CDR3 sequence: CASSRTGRDEQYF. The CDR3 region has the DNA TGTGCCAGCTCACGGACAGGGAGGGACGAGCAGTACTTC.

The table lists this clonotype with a few counts. The chain carries TRBV29-1 and TRBJ2-7; 10 nucleotides match TRBD1. Germline V gene lookup returns CDR1 SQVTM and CDR2 ANQGSEA. This CDR3 comprises 14 residues. The V segment lost 6 bases and the J segment 4 bases; nucleotides outside the gene matches: 9. The CDR3 is CSVRQGASNYEQYF. The CDR3 DNA follows: TGCAGCGTGAGACAGGGGGCCTCGAATTACGAGCAGTACTTC.

This clonotype has more than one count but fewer than ten. The chain links TRBV29-1 to TRBJ1-2, with D hard to call. This CDR3 has 12 residues. V was shortened by 3 bases and J by 2 bases, with 7 bases between the two germline ends. CDR1 is SQVTM and CDR2 is ANQGSEA in the germline V gene. Here the CDR3 DNA reads TGCAGCGTTGAGCGAGCGAACTATGGCTACACCTTC. Its translation: CSVERANYGYTF.